This T cell receptor (beta chain) was documented in a study of shared clonotypes between healthy human individuals. Sequencing used immunoSEQ multiplex PCR; TCRdb keeps in-frame clones, though not all of them. Of more than 2,000,000 clones listed, roughly nine tenths are singletons. The table lists this clone with a few counts. The same CDR3 also results from other DNA sequences found in this sample. The CDR3 is made up of 12 amino acids. Germline CDR1 and CDR2: SEHNR and FQNEAQ (reference sequence). V shed 4 bases and J shed 0 bases, with 4 bases lying between them. This sequence originates from a man younger than 35 in good health. The chain recombines TRBV7-9 with TRBJ2-7, with unresolved D. The sequenced sample was naive CD4+ T cells sorted from blood. Subset meaning: CD45RA+ positively selected. The CDR3 DNA follows: TGTGCCAGCAGCTCCCTCTCCTACGAGCAGTACTTC. Its translation is CASSSLSYEQYF.